These 21 T cell receptor beta chains originate from one sample sequenced in a study of radiotherapy plus CTLA-4 blockade in lung cancer. Some clones are missing from TCRdb's copy, which holds only in-frame ones; the method was immunoSEQ multiplex PCR. The sample gives roughly 63,000 clones, approximately 68% of which show up once; approximately 8.3% is in the top ten. The starting material was peripheral blood, obtained from a patient treated with radiotherapy plus ipilimumab. These receptor sequences come from a human donor with non-small cell lung cancer whose response to radiotherapy plus ipilimumab could not be evaluated.

Only a few counts were recorded for this clone. This rearrangement joins TRBV21-1 to TRBJ2-2; TRBD1, as called in the table, went unchecked against the DNA. TRBV21-1 is an annotated pseudogene. The CDR3 is 15 amino acids. The CDR3 region has the DNA TGTGCCATCAGTTGGGGGGACAGGAAAACCGGGGAGCTGTTTTTT. Translation: CAISWGDRKTGELFF.

The chain links TRBV9 to TRBJ2-3; D is unclear. The length of the CDR3 is 14 residues. The germline gives CDR1 SGDLS, CDR2 YYNGEE. The V gene lost 2 bases and the J gene lost 3 bases, with 10 bases spanning the gap. CDR3 sequence: CASSVGLQTDTQYF. In DNA, the CDR3 is TGTGCCAGCAGCGTTGGGCTACAAACAGATACGCAGTATTTT.

The chain uses TRBV18 and TRBJ2-7, with a weak D call TRBD2 (5 bases). V lost 6 bases and J lost 0, with 15 bases in between. The CDR3 covers 15 residues. In germline, CDR1 is KGHSH, CDR2 LQKENI. CDR3 sequence reads: CASSAGSTSSYEQYF. The CDR3 DNA is TGTGCCAGCTCCGCGGGCTCTACCAGCTCCTACGAGCAGTACTTC.

This chain links TRBV12-5 with TRBJ2-5; 7 bases line up with TRBD1. TRBJ2-7 matches the DNA end more closely, so the J call is doubtful. The CDR3 extends over 14 amino acids. Looked up from germline, CDR1 is LGHNT and CDR2 is FRNRAP. CDR3 region: CASGPRGTAHEQYF. DNA for the CDR3: TGTGCTAGTGGCCCACGAGGGACAGCCCACGAGCAGTACTTC.

The J gene is TRBJ1-1, the V gene TRBV11-1; TRBD1 is a possible D gene (5 bases). The CDR3 length is 14 residues. Germline CDR1 SGHAT, CDR2 FQDESV (reference sequence). Trimming shortened V by 0 bases and J by 1 base, and 6 bases separated the two germline ends. CDR3 DNA: TGTGCCAGCAGCTTAGCGCAGGGGAACACTGAAGCTTTCTTT. Protein product: CASSLAQGNTEAFF.

The rearrangement links TRBV7-6 to TRBJ2-5; TRBD2 might be the D (5 bases). The V end was cut by 8 bases, the J end by 5 bases, with 9 bases between. The CDR3 sequence is 11 residues long. Germline assignment: CDR1 SGHVS and CDR2 FNYEAQ. The CDR3 coding sequence is TGTGCCAGCTCCACGGGGGAGACCCAGTACTTC. This translates into CASSTGETQYF.

This sequence joins TRBV7-2 and TRBJ1-5; 7 bases are shared with TRBD1. Germline values: CDR1 SGHTA, CDR2 FQGNSA. The CDR3 has 15 amino acids. V gave up 5 bases and J gave up 5 bases; unmatched junction bases: 9. CDR3 protein: CASSPMVGGDQPQHF. CDR3 bases: TGTGCCAGCAGCCCCATGGTAGGGGGCGATCAGCCCCAGCATTTT.

This rearrangement joins TRBV21-1 to TRBJ1-5; whether TRBD1, the table's D call, matches the DNA was not checked. TRBV21-1 is flagged as a pseudogene. The CDR3 loop spans 15 amino acids. Written as DNA, the CDR3 is TGTGCCAGCAGCAAAGACAGGGGAGGATATCAGCCCCAGCATTTT. Its translation: CASSKDRGGYQPQHF.

The chain is built from TRBV4-1 and TRBJ2-1, with 11 bases identical to TRBD2. The CDR3 covers 17 residues. V lost 4 bases and J lost 2; bases outside the gene matches: 7. Germline values: CDR1 MGHRA, CDR2 YSYEKL. The CDR3 spells CASSRRGLAGAYNEQFF. CDR3 DNA sequence: TGCGCCAGCAGCCGCCGAGGACTAGCGGGCGCCTACAATGAGCAGTTCTTC.

The chain links TRBV27 to TRBJ1-1; D gene uncertain. Germline CDR1 reads MNHEY; CDR2 reads SMNVEV (reference sequence). V dropped 6 bases and J dropped 1 base, with 12 bases sitting between them. This CDR3 has 14 residues. The DNA of the CDR3 is TGTGCCAGCAGAAAATCAGTTAAGAACACTGAAGCTTTCTTT. Protein product: CASRKSVKNTEAFF.

This chain joins TRBV9 and TRBJ1-3; D may be TRBD1 (6 bases). V shed 1 base and J shed 1 base, with 15 bases lying between them. Germline assignment: CDR1 SGDLS and CDR2 YYNGEE. The CDR3 spans 17 residues. The CDR3, as DNA: TGTGCCAGCAGCGTACAGATACAGGGCGGGTCTGGAAACACCATATATTTT. It specifies CASSVQIQGGSGNTIYF.

This chain links TRBV7-2 with TRBJ1-5; tentative D call: TRBD1 (5 bases). The CDR3 has 15 residues. Germline CDR1 is SGHTA and CDR2 is FQGNSA. Trimming removed 5 bases from V and 3 bases from J, with 14 bases in between. The CDR3 loop reads CASSPVGGYNQPQHF. The CDR3 coding sequence is TGTGCCAGCAGCCCTGTGGGGGGATACAATCAGCCCCAGCATTTT. Full variable domain (remainder filled in from reference TRBV7-2 and TRBJ1-5): GAGVSQSPSNKVTEKGKDVELRCDPISGHTALYWYRQSLGQGLEFLIYFQGNSAPDKSGLPSDRFSAERTGGSVSTLTIQRTQQEDSAVYLCASSPVGGYNQPQHFGDGTRLSIL.

This sequence joins TRBV6-4 and TRBJ2-3; no definite D call. The CDR3 is 13 amino acids. The V gene's germline CDR1 is MRHNA and CDR2 SNTAGT. V was clipped by 3 bases and J by 2 bases, with 6 bases between them. CDR3 protein: CASSDSPTDTQYF. CDR3 nucleotides: TGTGCCAGCAGTGATTCTCCCACAGATACGCAGTATTTT.

This clone showed up just a few times. Written as DNA, the CDR3 is TGCAGCGTCTCCCGGACAAAAGCAGGGGAGTTGACCTCGAACACTGAAGCTTTCTTT. Its protein product is CSVSRTKAGELTSNTEAFF. The chain links TRBV29-1 to TRBJ1-1; the D gene is possibly TRBD1 (6 bases). The germline CDR1 and CDR2 sequences are SQVTM and ANQGSEA. The CDR3 consists of 19 residues. V was cut by 6 bases and J by 1 base, with 30 bases left in between.

J is TRBJ2-7 and V is TRBV15; TRBD1 matches 12 bases. J lost 3 bases, V lost 5 bases, and 5 bases had no gene match. The CDR3 covers 15 residues. Germline CDR1 reads LNHNV; CDR2 reads YYDKDF (reference sequence). CDR3 in DNA: TGTGCCACCAGCGGGACAGGGGGCGAAATCTACGAGCAGTACTTC. It encodes CATSGTGGEIYEQYF.

J is TRBJ2-5 and V is TRBV6-1; the D is unclear. The germline V and J ends were trimmed by 4 bases and 5 bases, with 14 bases remaining between them. Looked up from germline, CDR1 is MNHNS and CDR2 is SASEGT. The CDR3 is made up of 14 amino acids. The CDR3 DNA reads as TGTGCCAGCAGTGCCGTGAGTCGGCGGGAGACCCAGTACTTC. This translates into CASSAVSRRETQYF.

This clone occurred once. V is TRBV11-3 and J is TRBJ2-7; the match to TRBD2 covers 8 bases. The CDR3 runs 16 residues. J lost 5 bases, V lost 4 bases, and 13 bases had no gene match. Germline-derived CDR1 and CDR2 are SGHNT and YENEEA. CDR3 DNA: TGTGCCAGCAGCTCTCCTGGAGCGGGAGTTCCCCACGAGCAGTACTTC. This translates into CASSSPGAGVPHEQYF. The full variable domain, with the rest looked up from reference TRBV11-3 and TRBJ2-7, is EAGVVQSPRYKIIEKKQPVAFWCNPISGHNTLYWYLQNLGQGPELLIRYENEEAVDDSQLPKDRFSAERLKGVDSTLKIQPAELGDSAVYLCASSSPGAGVPHEQYFGPGTRLTVT.

This chain links TRBV10-3 with TRBJ1-5, with 7 bases that match TRBD1. Trimming cost V 7 bases and J 3 bases; bases outside gene matches: 6. CDR1 and CDR2 from the germline V gene are ENHRY and SYGVKD. The length of the CDR3 is 14 residues. The CDR3 nucleotides are TGTGCCATCAAAGGGGACAGCCCCAATCAGCCCCAGCATTTT. Translating it yields CAIKGDSPNQPQHF.

The chain is built from TRBV19 and TRBJ2-6; 8 bases align to TRBD2. The germline V gene encodes CDR1 LNHDA and CDR2 SQIVND (reference sequence). The V and J ends lost 4 bases and 5 bases, in that order; junction bases with no gene match: 16. The CDR3 contains 19 residues. CDR3 in DNA: TGTGCCAGTAGTACTATACTGGGGCGGGAGGTCACCAGGGCCAACGTCCTGACTTTC. Amino acid sequence: CASSTILGREVTRANVLTF.

The CDR3 DNA is TGCGCCAGCAGCTTGCTGGAGGCAGGAGGGGATTCACCCCTCCACTTT. This encodes CASSLLEAGGDSPLHF. The chain joins TRBV5-1 to TRBJ1-6, with D perhaps TRBD1 (5 bases). Between the trimmed V and J ends, which lost 1 base and 8 bases, there was a span of 16 bases. The germline V gene has CDR1 SGHRS and CDR2 YFSETQ. The CDR3 is 16 residues long.

The sample holds one count of this clone. This chain connects TRBV9 to TRBJ2-1; 7 positions agree with TRBD2. Per germline, CDR1 SGDLS and CDR2 YYNGEE. Losses at the gene ends were 4 bases for V and 4 bases for J; bases not matched to a gene: 5. The CDR3 totals 14 residues. For the CDR3, the DNA is TGTGCCAGCAGCCCCCGGGACTATTACAATGAGCAGTTCTTC. Translating it yields CASSPRDYYNEQFF.